These T cell receptor beta chains were read from a single sample in a study of radiation and T cells in renal cell carcinoma. Sequenced by immunoSEQ multiplex PCR; TCRdb stores in-frame clones only, minus some. Of roughly 120,000 clones listed, roughly 85% are singletons. The starting material was blood, obtained from a patient whose treatment included radiotherapy and nephrectomy. The receptors come from a woman aged 60-70 years with renal cell carcinoma. CDR3s include the opening cysteine and the closing phenylalanine or tryptophan. D genes are given only for firm matches. Some rows have no size entry. The others give once, few or many, or a class for an expanded clone.

TGTGCCAGCAGCGTAACAGGGGGGAACTACGAGCAGTACTTC	CASSVTGGNYEQYF	NA	TRBV9	TRBJ2-7	TRBD1
TGTGCCAGCAGCCCGACTGACAGGGGCACTGAAGCTTTCTTT	CASSPTDRGTEAFF	NA	TRBV9	TRBJ1-1	TRBD1
TGTGCCAGCACGGCGCGTTTCTCCTACGAGCAGTACTTC	CASTARFSYEQYF	NA	TRBV2	TRBJ2-7	NA
TGCGCCAGCAGACCCGACACCGGGGAGCTGTTTTTT	CASRPDTGELFF	NA	TRBV5-1	TRBJ2-2	NA
TGTGCCAGCAGTTCCCGACCGGGAGGCGAGAACACCATATATTTT	CASSSRPGGENTIYF	NA	TRBV6-1	TRBJ1-3	NA
TGTGCCAGCACCAACCCTGGGGGCACTGAAGCTTTCTTT	CASTNPGGTEAFF	NA	TRBV6-5	TRBJ1-1	NA
TGCGCCAGCAGCTCCGTCGGGGTGCGGGGTGAAAAACTGTTTTTT	CASSSVGVRGEKLFF	NA	TRBV5-1	TRBJ1-4	NA
TGTGCCTGGAGTGACGGCAGGCCCTACGAGCAGTACTTC	CAWSDGRPYEQYF	NA	TRBV30	TRBJ2-7	NA
TGTGCCAGCAGTCAGGGGGACTATGGCTACACCTTC	CASSQGDYGYTF	many	TRBV28	TRBJ1-2	TRBD1
TGCGCCAGCAGCACCCAGACAGGGGAAGAGACCCAGTACTTC	CASSTQTGEETQYF	NA	TRBV5-1	TRBJ2-5	TRBD1
TGCGCCAGCAGCCAAGAACCTAGCGCAATAAATCAAGAGACCCAGTACTTC	CASSQEPSAINQETQYF	NA	TRBV4-1	TRBJ2-5	NA
TGTGCCAGCAGCACAAGGGGTGCAACTAATGAAAAACTGTTTTTT	CASSTRGATNEKLFF	NA	TRBV9	TRBJ1-4	NA
TGCAGCGTTGCGGGGCGCTCCTACAATGAGCAGTTCTTC	CSVAGRSYNEQFF	NA	TRBV29-1	TRBJ2-1	NA
TGCGCCAGCAGCTTGAGAGGGGTCCCCTCTGCAGATACGCAGTATTTT	CASSLRGVPSADTQYF	NA	TRBV5-1	TRBJ2-3	NA
TGCGCCAGCAGCTTGGGGGGGACAGGAGGCTCCTACAATGAGCAGTTCTTC	CASSLGGTGGSYNEQFF	NA	TRBV5-1	TRBJ2-1	TRBD1
TGTGCCAGCAACCCACCAGGCAGGGCGATTAACAATGAGCAGTTCTTC	CASNPPGRAINNEQFF	NA	TRBV28	TRBJ2-1	NA
TGCGCCAGCAGCCAAGTATTTGAAAAACTGTTTTTT	CASSQVFEKLFF	few	TRBV4-1	TRBJ1-4	NA
TGTGCCAGCAGGGATACTAGCGGGGGGACCAATGAGCAGTTCTTC	CASRDTSGGTNEQFF	NA	TRBV28	TRBJ2-1	TRBD2